The rows below give T cell receptor beta chains drawn from one sample of a study of cytomegalovirus exposure and HLA in healthy donors. Repertoires were generated with immunoSEQ multiplex PCR, while TCRdb's copy carries only in-frame clones and drops some. Here the sample spans about 140,000 clones, around 80% being singletons. The source material was PBMCs. The receptor set was obtained from a woman between 40 and 55 years old in good health and CMV-seronegative. Both conserved end residues are part of each CDR3. A D gene is named only where the DNA matches it firmly. Not every row has a clone size; where given, it reads once, few, many or a size class.

- TRBJ2-7 TRBD2 TRBV14 CASSPGLAGKSYEQYF TGTGCCAGCAGCCCTGGACTAGCGGGTAAGTCCTACGAGCAGTACTTC
- TRBJ1-1 - TRBV25-1 CASTIRDTEAFF TGTGCCAGCACCATCCGGGATACTGAAGCTTTCTTT
- TRBJ1-5 - TRBV6-6 CASSLGQTNNQPQHF TGTGCCAGCAGTTTAGGACAGACCAACAATCAGCCCCAGCATTTT
- TRBJ1-3 - TRBV9 CASSKDSGSPGNTIYF TGTGCCAGCAGCAAAGACTCAGGGTCCCCTGGAAACACCATATATTTT
- TRBJ1-5 - TRBV4-1 CASSQYSQQPQHF TGCGCCAGCAGCCAATACTCGCAACAGCCCCAGCATTTT
- TRBJ2-6 - TRBV11-2 CASSLVRGRSSGANVLTF TGTGCCAGCAGCTTGGTACGAGGGCGCTCCTCTGGGGCCAACGTCCTGACTTTC
- TRBJ2-1 - TRBV11-2 CASSQDVASYNEQFF TGTGCCAGCAGCCAAGATGTTGCGTCCTACAATGAGCAGTTCTTC
- TRBJ2-7 TRBD2 TRBV27 CASSPHRTSGYEQYF TGTGCCAGCAGTCCACACCGAACTAGCGGGTACGAGCAGTACTTC
- TRBJ1-4 - TRBV7-9 CASSLESLRPHSRNEKLFF TGTGCCAGCAGCTTAGAATCCCTTCGCCCTCACAGTAGAAATGAAAAACTGTTTTTT
- TRBJ2-5 TRBD2 TRBV4-1 CASSQGLAGGLQETQYF TGCGCCAGCAGCCAAGGACTAGCGGGGGGTCTACAAGAGACCCAGTACTTC
few TRBJ1-2 TRBD1 TRBV9 CASSGTGTVYGYTF TGTGCCAGCAGCGGAACCGGGACAGTCTATGGCTACACCTTC
- TRBJ2-1 TRBD2 TRBV19 CASSIDMVAGGSDNEQFF TGTGCCAGTAGTATAGATATGGTAGCGGGGGGGAGTGACAATGAGCAGTTCTTC
- TRBJ1-2 - TRBV7-3 CASSLGPRGGGGYTF TGTGCCAGCAGCTTAGGTCCGCGAGGGGGGGGTGGCTACACCTTC
few TRBJ2-3 TRBD2 TRBV19 CASSIRGLAGVTDTQYF TGTGCCAGTAGTATACGGGGACTAGCGGGGGTCACAGATACGCAGTATTTT
- TRBJ1-2 - TRBV19 CASNPDGANYGYTF TGTGCCAGTAACCCCGACGGAGCTAACTATGGCTACACCTTC
- TRBJ2-7 - TRBV6-5 CASSYSGGENEQYF TGTGCCAGCAGTTACTCCGGCGGGGAGAACGAGCAGTACTTC
- TRBJ1-6 TRBD1 TRBV14 CASSLRTGLMGNSPLHF TGTGCCAGCAGCCTACGGACAGGCCTTATGGGGAATTCACCCCTCCACTTT
- TRBJ2-5 - TRBV2 CATELGVSETQYF TGTGCCACTGAATTAGGGGTCTCGGAGACCCAGTACTTC
- TRBJ1-6 TRBD1 TRBV28 CASSSPSGTGNSPLHF TGTGCCAGCAGCTCCCCCTCCGGGACAGGGAATTCACCCCTCCACTTT
- TRBJ1-2 TRBD1 TRBV30 CAWSAGTGDYGYTF TGTGCCTGGAGTGCTGGGACAGGGGACTATGGCTACACCTTC
- TRBJ2-2 TRBD2 TRBV4-1 CASSQNLAGEPGELFF TGTGCCAGCAGCCAAAACCTAGCGGGGGAGCCCGGGGAGCTGTTTTTT
once TRBJ2-7 - TRBV28 CASSTPGRVVYEQYF TGTGCCAGCAGTACCCCTGGCAGGGTCGTTTACGAGCAGTACTTC
- TRBJ1-2 - TRBV30 CAWEGAGYTF TGTGCCTGGGAAGGGGCCGGCTACACCTTC
few TRBJ2-7 - TRBV6-1 CASASEPLSYEQYF TGTGCCAGCGCGTCGGAGCCTTTATCCTACGAGCAGTACTTC
- TRBJ1-3 - TRBV7-2 CASSSGERNTIYF TGTGCCAGCAGCTCGGGAGAGAGAAACACCATATATTTT
- TRBJ1-1 TRBD1 TRBV29-1 CSVTTGGSGNTEAFF TGCAGCGTGACCACAGGGGGCTCGGGGAACACTGAAGCTTTCTTT
- TRBJ2-7 TRBD1 TRBV27 CASSLVPGTASYEQYF TGTGCCAGCAGTTTGGTACCCGGGACAGCCTCCTACGAGCAGTACTTC
- TRBJ2-2 TRBD2 TRBV5-1 CASSIGGGNTGELFF TGCGCCAGCAGCATCGGGGGGGGGAACACCGGGGAGCTGTTTTTT
- TRBJ2-2 - TRBV18 CASSQGLNTGELFF TGTGCCAGCTCACAGGGACTGAACACCGGGGAGCTGTTTTTT
- TRBJ2-3 TRBD2 TRBV5-1 CASSYSGSGDTQYF TGCGCCAGCAGTTATAGCGGGAGTGGGGATACGCAGTATTTT
- TRBJ1-4 - TRBV6-5 CASSYVGATNEKLFF TGTGCCAGCAGTTACGTGGGGGCGACTAATGAAAAACTGTTTTTT
few TRBJ2-5 - TRBV5-1 CASSLGRTPPSRETQYF TGCGCCAGCAGCTTGGGTCGGACACCGCCCTCTCGAGAGACCCAGTACTTC
- TRBJ2-2 - TRBV2 CASRQGPLEGELFF TGTGCCAGCAGGCAGGGCCCGTTGGAGGGGGAGCTGTTTTTT
few TRBJ2-3 - TRBV5-4 CASSSAGGTQYF TGTGCCAGCAGCTCCGCGGGTGGTACGCAGTATTTT
once TRBJ2-5 TRBD2 TRBV9 CASSVTSGAGGAQYF TGTGCCAGCAGCGTGACTAGCGGTGCGGGGGGGGCCCAGTACTTC
- TRBJ2-7 - TRBV18 CASSPGLNPYEQYF TGTGCCAGCTCCCCCGGACTGAACCCGTACGAGCAGTACTTC
- TRBJ1-5 - TRBV6-5 CASRTRDQPQHF TGTGCCAGCAGAACCAGGGATCAGCCCCAGCATTTT
few TRBJ1-1 - TRBV11-3 CASSLDRNTEAFF TGTGCCAGCAGCTTAGACAGAAACACTGAAGCTTTCTTT
- TRBJ2-7 TRBD1 TRBV15 CATSRGDSSYEQYF TGTGCCACCAGCAGAGGGGACAGCTCCTACGAGCAGTACTTC
- TRBJ1-1 TRBD1 TRBV15 CATRKGTGLNTEAFF TGTGCCACCAGAAAAGGGACAGGTTTGAACACTGAAGCTTTCTTT
- TRBJ2-3 - TRBV5-6 CASSLGQGNTDTQYF TGTGCCAGCAGCTTGGGCCAGGGCAACACAGATACGCAGTATTTT
- TRBJ1-1 - TRBV7-2 CASSLWERGAFF TGTGCCAGCAGCTTATGGGAGCGGGGGGCTTTCTTT
- TRBJ2-2 - TRBV27 CASSLKRRSGELFF TGTGCCAGCAGTTTAAAGAGGAGGTCCGGGGAGCTGTTTTTT
few TRBJ2-5 - TRBV7-7 CASSPAGETQYF TGTGCCAGCAGCCCGGCGGGGGAGACCCAGTACTTC
- TRBJ2-1 - TRBV4-2 CASSQDRGNFNEQFF TGTGCCAGCAGCCAAGATAGGGGGAACTTCAATGAGCAGTTCTTC
once TRBJ1-4 - TRBV28 CASSLRGEGEKLFF TGTGCCAGCAGTTTAAGAGGGGAGGGAGAAAAACTGTTTTTT
- TRBJ2-2 - TRBV5-1 CASSLFTGNTGELFF TGCGCCAGCAGCTTGTTTACAGGGAACACCGGGGAGCTGTTTTTT
- TRBJ2-6 - TRBV9 CASSVVGKSSGANGLTF TGTGCCAGCAGCGTAGTGGGAAAATCCTCTGGGGCCAACGGCCTGACTTTC
- TRBJ1-4 - TRBV15 CATSRETDNEKLVF TGTGCCACCAGCAGAGAAACAGATAATGAAAAACTGGTTTTT
- TRBJ2-3 TRBD2 TRBV7-3 CASSHGLAGSSSTDTQYF TGTGCCAGCAGCCACGGACTAGCGGGAAGTTCAAGCACAGATACGCAGTATTTT
- TRBJ2-6 - TRBV28 CASIQSGANVLTF TGTGCCAGCATACAGTCTGGGGCCAACGTCCTGACTTTC
- TRBJ1-4 - TRBV7-9 CASSLTAWEKRHRNEKLFF TGTGCCAGCAGCTTAACGGCATGGGAAAAGCGGCACAGAAATGAAAAACTGTTTTTT
- TRBJ2-1 TRBD1 TRBV11-1 CASRQTGQLNNEQFF TGTGCCAGCAGACAAACGGGACAGCTGAACAATGAGCAGTTCTTC
- TRBJ2-1 - TRBV10-2 CASSDTQVNDKQFF TGCGCCAGCAGTGACACCCAGGTCAATGATAAGCAGTTCTTC
few TRBJ2-6 - TRBV10-1 CASKAVQSSGANGLTF TGCGCCAGCAAAGCCGTCCAATCCTCTGGGGCCAACGGCCTGACTTTC